The clone carrying this T cell receptor beta chain was found once. Profiled with immunoSEQ multiplex PCR; TCRdb holds only in-frame clones, not every one. The table records under 200,000 clones, over 75% of them present only once. Per germline, CDR1 LGHDT and CDR2 YNNKEL (reference sequence). The CDR3 spans 16 residues. V lost 1 base, J lost 0 bases, and 10 bases lay in between. This specimen belongs to a study of blood T cell repertoires in COVID-19. The clonotype originates from a woman aged 40 to 50 with acute COVID-19. The chain employs TRBV3-1 (or the pseudogene TRBV3-2) and TRBJ2-1; D remains ambiguous. The specimen was PBMCs or T cells enriched from blood (not recorded which). The CDR3 DNA follows: TGTGCCAGCAGCCAAGCTCTCACTCTCTCCTACAATGAGCAGTTCTTC. Its translation is CASSQALTLSYNEQFF.